Below, 5 T cell receptor beta chains from the same sample are listed, as sequenced in a study of T cells in Graves' hyperthyroidism and ophthalmopathy. It was RNA transcripts that yielded the amplified TCR beta CDR3 regions. TCR CDR3 regions were first amplified by RT-PCR with HTBI primers. From the multiplex PCR reads, TCRdb called clonotypes with MiXCR, one entry per CDR3 protein. Here the sample spans approximately 600,000 distinct CDR3 sequences, less than 25% being singletons. Material for sequencing was blood. The receptors were gathered from a man aged 25 to 45 with Graves' ophthalmopathy.

The J gene is TRBJ2-7, the V gene TRBV28; D uncertain. Trimming stripped 5 bases from V and 3 bases from J, with 11 bases between. Germline values: CDR1 MDHEN, CDR2 SYDVKM. The CDR3 length is 13 residues. CDR3 loop: CASSPGPVYEQYF. CDR3 nucleotides: TGTGCCAGCAGTCCTGGACCAGTCTACGAGCAGTACTTC.

This clonotype was seen a few times. The CDR3 here is CSAQSGIETDTQYF. The CDR3 DNA reads TGCAGTGCTCAGAGCGGGATAGAGACAGATACGCAGTATTTT. This chain links TRBV20-1 with TRBJ2-3; 7 positions agree with TRBD2. V lost 5 bases to trimming and J lost 3 bases; unmatched junction nucleotides: 8. This CDR3 has 14 residues. Germline V gene data show CDR1 as DFQATT and CDR2 as SNEGSKA (reference sequence).

This clonotype was counted a few times. The V call is TRBV5-1, the J call TRBJ2-1; 7 nucleotides align to TRBD1. The CDR3 totals 15 residues. Germline CDR1 and CDR2: SGHRS and YFSETQ. J lost 6 bases, V lost 1 base, and 7 bases had no gene match. The CDR3 loop reads CASSLKGSGGNEQFF. CDR3 sequence (DNA): TGCGCCAGCAGCTTGAAGGGGTCAGGGGGCAATGAGCAGTTCTTC. Full variable domain (rest looked up from reference TRBV5-1 and TRBJ2-1): KAGVTQTPRYLIKTRGQQVTLSCSPISGHRSVSWYQQTPGQGLQFLFEYFSETQRNKGNFPGRFSGRQFSNSRSEMNVSTLELGDSALYLCASSLKGSGGNEQFFGPGTRLTVL.

The rearrangement joins TRBV12-3 or TRBV12-4 to TRBJ1-2, with 7 bases matching TRBD1. The CDR3 is 13 amino acids. Unmatched junction bases numbered 9, after V lost 6 bases and J lost 8 bases. DNA of the CDR3: TGTGCCAGCAGCCTCTACAGGGGTGGAGGCTACACCTTC. Residues: CASSLYRGGGYTF.

This clonotype appeared a few times. The V call is TRBV6-5, the J call TRBJ1-1, with 8 bases that match TRBD1. Germline CDR1 and CDR2: MNHEY and SVGAGI. With 5 bases clipped from V and 7 bases from J, the junction kept 6 bases outside the gene matches. The CDR3 spans 13 residues. In nucleotides, the CDR3 is TGTGCCAGCAGTGCCCCCGGGACAGGTGAAGCTTTCTTT. Its protein product is CASSAPGTGEAFF.